This T cell receptor beta chain emerged from a study of cytomegalovirus exposure and HLA in healthy donors (dated by TCRdb to about 2017). For context, the study as a whole: In an earlier analysis of approximately 640 of the donors, under 300 Gb of sequence data and 90 million to 130 million unique TCR beta sequences from 150 million to 200 million T cells were reported. An early release that covered some 640 HLA-typed donors contained approximately 300 gigabases of sequencing data and tens of millions of unique TCR sequences. Among the approximately 400 genotyped donors, approximately 82% belonged to the genetic ancestry cluster associated with self-reported Caucasian donors. The study aimed to test whether signatures of past pathogen exposure could be identified by cataloging public T cell receptors. The T cell repertoires of several hundred subjects were profiled by immunosequencing and related to cytomegalovirus serostatus. In addition to the first cohort of approximately 670 subjects, a separate validation cohort of over 90 different subjects was used. High-throughput TCR immunosequencing, statistical association of individual TCRs with disease status, and machine learning were combined to predict cytomegalovirus infection status. A later analysis re-analyzed previously published TCR beta repertoires from 550 to 700 donors and added high-resolution HLA genotyping to study TCR occurrence patterns. In the later analysis, no new phenotypic data were used to find candidate immune exposures; instead, reliance was placed on TCR beta sequences and their occurrence across donors. An earlier analysis of several hundred of the donors applied high-throughput TCR beta sequencing to assess whether each TCR beta V gene segment acted as functional or pseudogenic. Donor age, sex, ethnicity and CMV serostatus were compiled together with the repertoire data. Genome-wide SNP genotypes for about 65% of the roughly 670 donors were used in a later genetic analysis, which treated that subset as a discovery cohort. All discovery cohort repertoires had been generated using a single sequencing platform. HLA typing covered class I and class II loci at four-digit resolution. Typing coverage differed by locus: A, B, C, DRB1 and DQB1 were typed in roughly 620-630 donors, DQA1 in about 510, DPA1 in some 610, and DPB1 in about 450. Five DR-DQ haplotypes were treated as single units for association and clustering because of strong linkage in the cohort. Across 300 to 500 genotyped donors of the cohort, an average of 235,054 unique TCR beta nucleotide sequences per donor were sequenced, and approximately 17% of those sequences were non-productive. What the research found in general, with its limitations: In the study, approximately 160 TCR beta chains were listed as associated with cytomegalovirus. Sequencing depth was assumed to be roughly uniform across donors in the presence/absence analyses, though that assumption may not hold. Specific HLA alleles were associated with over 15,000 TCR beta sequences at a false discovery rate of 0.05 in a later analysis. Several of the top co-occurrence clusters appeared to be linked to parvovirus B19, influenza, CMV and Epstein-Barr virus, according to a later analysis. HLA typing was unavailable for some donors at each locus, so association tests used only the typed subset. In a later analysis, the rate of TCR association differed among HLA loci, with DRB1 alleles having the most associated TCRs and HLA-C alleles having the fewest. In a later analysis, most CMV-associated TCR beta chains were found to appear HLA-restricted, with HLA associations seemingly driven largely by CMV exposure. Only TCR beta chains were sequenced in this cohort, and the absence of alpha or paired-chain data limited detectable features. Correlated functional status among segregating V segments might reflect linkage disequilibrium, but an unknown experimental factor could not be ruled out. When HLA alleles, especially DR and DQ, strongly co-occurred, TCR associations were difficult to assign to individual alleles. Some IMGT-functional V segments, including TRBV6-2 and TRBV6-3, could not be told apart with the 87-base-pair reads, so those segments were excluded. For the cohort, immune exposure information was limited to CMV serostatus. A few of the identified cytomegalovirus-associated TCR beta chains were confirmed in vitro to be specific for cytomegalovirus antigens. A cluster of highly shared sequence variants was judged likely to be a technical artifact of the sequencing pipeline. A later genetic analysis associated a missense DCLRE1C variant with V-gene and J-gene trimming of TCR beta chains, and an independent cohort replicated the association. According to the authors, the approach could potentially be generalized to other disease states and immunological phenotypes. A further reported finding was that TCR beta sequences accurately predicted the HLA-A and HLA-B alleles for most subjects in the first cohort. In a later genetic analysis, fewer N-insertions in productive TCRs were reported among donors in an Asian-associated ancestry cluster than the roughly 700-donor mean. Most TCR sequences were seen in very few donors, while some public TCRs were found in many individuals. In a later analysis, HLA-associated TCR beta chains showed more clonal expansion and lower generation probabilities than non-associated chains that were equally common. In an earlier analysis of around 600 of the donors, most TCR beta V segments appeared in productive rearrangements about 90% or about 30% of the time, broadly matching IMGT annotations. Roughly 15 rarely observed V segments, including chromosome 9 orphons, were excluded from the earlier analysis of several hundred of the donors because counts were too low. The classifier was reported to diagnose cytomegalovirus status with high specificity and sensitivity in both the original cohort and the validation cohort.

The cohort was made up of under 800 healthy bone marrow donors. At the time of sampling, every cohort member was nominally healthy, though immune exposures that went unrecorded were likely present. The donor was CMV seropositive and was included in the group of 289 seropositive cohort members. A peripheral blood sample was provided by each donor, and peripheral blood mononuclear cells were used for TCR beta sequencing. The Qiagen DNeasy Blood Extraction Kit was used to extract genomic DNA from the blood cell samples. Receptor libraries were prepared by the immunoSEQ multiplex PCR assay. The multiplex PCR relied on a mix of 60 forward primers for TCR Vbeta segments and 13 reverse primers for TCR Jbeta segments. The CDR3 region of rearranged TCR beta genes was amplified from genomic DNA with a multiplex PCR assay. The Illumina HiSeq System was used to sequence the amplified TCR beta libraries as 87-base-pair reads. As for how the authors treated the data: A later analysis tallied around 87 million unique TCR beta chains across the 666 repertoires, and around 12 million of those chains were shared by two or more donors. Raw reads were error-corrected and collapsed into unique sequences by a nearest-neighbor algorithm in which closely related sequences were merged to remove PCR and sequencing errors. CDR3 sequences were aligned to IMGT reference sequences to assign V, D and J gene segments. For a sequence to be retained, at least a six-nucleotide match to both a V gene segment and a J gene segment was required. A rearrangement counted as productive if the CDR3 had no stop codons and remained in frame with V and J, and every other rearrangement counted as non-productive. Following IMGT convention, CDR3 was defined as the stretch from the second conserved V-encoded cysteine to the conserved J-encoded phenylalanine. The earlier analysis of some 600 of the donors excluded sequences that lacked an unambiguous match to a single V gene segment. In an earlier analysis of several hundred of the donors, V segments were called functional above 56.7% productive rearrangements and were called segregating when the between-donor standard deviation exceeded 5%. A statistical classification framework was built for diagnosing cytomegalovirus status from the catalog of TCR beta chain sequences. In a later analysis, TCR nucleotide sequences were compared against IMGT/GENE-DB human TR gene sequences so that V and J genes could be assigned. In a later analysis, CDR3 sequences and most-parsimonious VDJ recombination scenarios were assigned using the TCRdist pipeline. In a later analysis, each TCR beta chain was defined by its CDR3 amino acid sequence together with its V-gene family, and reads without a unique V-gene family were excluded. In a later analysis, fewer than 650 highly shared, low-generation-probability nucleotide sequences were removed to address suspected cross-contamination and a sequencing artifact. For each public chain, a later analysis derived a clonal expansion index from normalized ranks of inferred template counts within each repertoire. In a later analysis, generation probabilities were computed using a VDJ recombination model fitted to out-of-frame rearrangements, and the results were checked against IGoR. A later analysis scored TCR-TCR, TCR-HLA and TCR-CMV co-occurrence with hypergeometric tests, applying a repertoire-size bias correction to TCR pairs. To estimate false discovery rates, a later analysis permuted the HLA or CMV assignments 20 times. In a later analysis, co-occurring TCRs were grouped with DBSCAN, and TCRdist sequence similarity was added when clustering was performed within HLA-allele-positive subsets. For co-occurrence clustering, repertoires with fewer than 30,000 or more than 120,000 public chains were excluded, along with several repertoires with anomalous nucleotide sharing. TCRdb obtained this table from immuneACCESS and retained in-frame rearrangements with V and J assigned. These tables miss some clones; where compared with another copy, unresolved V genes account for less than half of the shortfall, and the remainder is unexplained. V and J calls and clone size are those listed in that table; D and trimming were worked out from the DNA. Here the sample has over 95,000 clones; roughly 76% occur a single time. The ten largest clonotypes hold around 10% of the sample.

Of note for this clone: The clone's antigen remains unknown. Base qualities are not recorded, but no much larger clone differs from it by a single base.

The junction carries 6 bases between V and J, which are trimmed by 0 bases and 4 bases respectively. The CDR3 spans 13 residues, from the cysteine through the phenylalanine. The entry retains the CDR3 DNA only, 39 bases that are in frame from base 1. For CDR1 and CDR2, the germline V gene lists MNHEY and SVGAGI. The rearrangement joined TRBV6-5 to TRBJ1-1; a tentative D call is TRBD1 (6 bases match). The sequenced material came from PBMCs. This receptor was obtained from a woman aged 40 to 50 in good health and CMV-seropositive. The DNA sequence is TGTGCCAGCAGTTACTCGGGGGCCACTGAAGCTTTCTTT. Translated, it gives CASSYSGATEAFF.